This TCR gamma chain was observed in a study of γδ T cells in repeated Plasmodium falciparum infection. About the study: Timepoints: baseline, immediately before selected infections, and 21 days after every infection.

TRG and TRD sequences were obtained from every sorted gammadelta sample. TCRdb re-called the multiplex PCR reads using CATT. The table shows several thousand gamma-chain clones, with under 4% occurring only once. CDR3 length: 13 residues. Trimming cost V 3 bases and J 10 bases; bases outside gene matches: 12. Per germline, CDR1 GITISATS and CDR2 ISYDGTV (reference sequence). This clone was observed a few times. Vgamma9/Vdelta2+ and Vdelta2-negative gammadelta T cells were flow-sorted from PBMC for bulk sequencing. Sequenced: gamma-delta T cells from blood. This TCR derives from a pool of human donors (malaria-infected and uninfected, not separated). The chain combines TRGV9 with TRGJ1 or TRGJ2. Here the J gene was assigned by germline matching of the DNA, as TCRdb has none. The CDR3: CALWETQKKKKLF. The DNA of the CDR3 is TGTGCCTTGTGGGAGACCCAAAAGAAAAAGAAACTCTTT.